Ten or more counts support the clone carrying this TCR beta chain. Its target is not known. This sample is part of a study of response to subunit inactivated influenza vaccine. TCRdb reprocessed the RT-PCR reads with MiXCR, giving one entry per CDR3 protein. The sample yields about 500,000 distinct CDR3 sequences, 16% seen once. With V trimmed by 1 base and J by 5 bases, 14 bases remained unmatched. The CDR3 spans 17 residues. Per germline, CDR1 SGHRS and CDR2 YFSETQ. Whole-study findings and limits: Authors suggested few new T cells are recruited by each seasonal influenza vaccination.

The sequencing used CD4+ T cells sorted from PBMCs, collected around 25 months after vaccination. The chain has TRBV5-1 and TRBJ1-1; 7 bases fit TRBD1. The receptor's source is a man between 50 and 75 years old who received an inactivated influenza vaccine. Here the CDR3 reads CASSLTLDRKRGTEAFF. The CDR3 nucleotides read TGCGCCAGCAGCTTGACTTTGGACAGGAAAAGGGGGACTGAAGCTTTCTTT. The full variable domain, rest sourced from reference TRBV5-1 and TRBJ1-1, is KAGVTQTPRYLIKTRGQQVTLSCSPISGHRSVSWYQQTPGQGLQFLFEYFSETQRNKGNFPGRFSGRQFSNSRSEMNVSTLELGDSALYLCASSLTLDRKRGTEAFFGQGTRLTVV.